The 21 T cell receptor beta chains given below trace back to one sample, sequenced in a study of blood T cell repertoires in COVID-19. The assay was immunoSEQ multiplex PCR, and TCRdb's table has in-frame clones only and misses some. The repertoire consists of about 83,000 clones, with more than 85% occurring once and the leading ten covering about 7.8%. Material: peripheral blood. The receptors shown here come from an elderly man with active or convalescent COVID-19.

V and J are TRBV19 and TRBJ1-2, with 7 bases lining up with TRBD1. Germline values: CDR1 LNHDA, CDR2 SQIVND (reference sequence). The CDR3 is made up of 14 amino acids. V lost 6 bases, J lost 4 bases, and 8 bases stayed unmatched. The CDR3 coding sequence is TGTGCCAGTAGGACGGGACAGTTCGTCTATGGCTACACCTTC. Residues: CASRTGQFVYGYTF. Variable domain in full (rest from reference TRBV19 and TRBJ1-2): DGGITQSPKYLFRKEGQNVTLSCEQNLNHDAMYWYRQDPGQGLRLIYYSQIVNDFQKGDIAEGYSVSREKKESFPLTVTSAQKNPTAFYLCASRTGQFVYGYTFGSGTRLTVV.

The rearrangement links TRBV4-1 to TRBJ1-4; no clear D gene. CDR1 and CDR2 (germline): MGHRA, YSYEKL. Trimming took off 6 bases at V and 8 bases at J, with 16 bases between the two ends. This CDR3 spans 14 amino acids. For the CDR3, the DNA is TGCGCCAGCAGTTCATTTGGAGTCGGAGAAAAACTGTTTTTT. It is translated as CASSSFGVGEKLFF.

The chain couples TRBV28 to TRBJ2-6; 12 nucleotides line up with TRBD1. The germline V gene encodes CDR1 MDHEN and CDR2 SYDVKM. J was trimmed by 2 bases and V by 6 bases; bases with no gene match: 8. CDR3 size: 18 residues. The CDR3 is CASRPAGQGAPGANVLTF. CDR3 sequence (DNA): TGTGCCAGCAGGCCCGCGGGACAGGGGGCGCCTGGGGCCAACGTCCTGACTTTC.

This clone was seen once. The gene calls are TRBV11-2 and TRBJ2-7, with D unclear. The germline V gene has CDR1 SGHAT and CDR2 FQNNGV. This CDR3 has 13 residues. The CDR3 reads CASSLGWLVGPSV. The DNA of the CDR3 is TGTGCCAGCAGCTTAGGGTGGCTTGTTGGCCCGTCGGTC.

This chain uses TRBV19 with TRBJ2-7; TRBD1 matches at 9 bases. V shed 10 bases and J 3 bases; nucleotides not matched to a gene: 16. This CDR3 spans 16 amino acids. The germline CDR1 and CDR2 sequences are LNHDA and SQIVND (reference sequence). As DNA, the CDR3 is TGTGCCACCCAAACCAACAGGGGGCGAGGTCTCTACGAGCAGTACGTC. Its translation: CATQTNRGRGLYEQYV.

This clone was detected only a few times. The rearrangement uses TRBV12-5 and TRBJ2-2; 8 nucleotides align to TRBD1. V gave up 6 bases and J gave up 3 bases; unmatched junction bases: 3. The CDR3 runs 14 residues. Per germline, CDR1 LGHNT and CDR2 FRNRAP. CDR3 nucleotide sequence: TGTGCTAGTGGCAAGGGACAGGACACCGGGGAGCTGTTTTTT. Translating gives CASGKGQDTGELFF. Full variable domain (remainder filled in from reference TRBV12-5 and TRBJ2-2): DARVTQTPRHKVTEMGQEVTMRCQPILGHNTVFWYRQTMMQGLELLAYFRNRAPLDDSGMPKDRFSAEMPDATLATLKIQPSEPRDSAVYFCASGKGQDTGELFFGEGSRLTVL.

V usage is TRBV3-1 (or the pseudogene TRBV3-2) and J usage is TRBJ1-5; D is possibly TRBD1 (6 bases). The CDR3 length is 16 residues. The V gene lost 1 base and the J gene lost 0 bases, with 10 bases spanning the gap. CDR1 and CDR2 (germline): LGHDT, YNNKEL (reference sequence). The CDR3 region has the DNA TGTGCCAGCAGCCAAGGGACAGCATATAGCAATCAGCCCCAGCATTTT. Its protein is CASSQGTAYSNQPQHF.

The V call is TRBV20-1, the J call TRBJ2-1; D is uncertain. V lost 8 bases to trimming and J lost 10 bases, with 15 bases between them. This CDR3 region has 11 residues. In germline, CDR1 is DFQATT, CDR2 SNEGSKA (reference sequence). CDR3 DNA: TGCAGTACCTATATAGCCGGGGAGCAGTTCTTC. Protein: CSTYIAGEQFF.

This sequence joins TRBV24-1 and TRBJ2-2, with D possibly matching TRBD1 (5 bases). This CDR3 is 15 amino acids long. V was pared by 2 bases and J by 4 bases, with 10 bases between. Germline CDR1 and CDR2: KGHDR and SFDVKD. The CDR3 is CATSDWQGSTGELFF. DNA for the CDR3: TGTGCCACCAGTGATTGGCAGGGTTCCACCGGGGAGCTGTTTTTT.

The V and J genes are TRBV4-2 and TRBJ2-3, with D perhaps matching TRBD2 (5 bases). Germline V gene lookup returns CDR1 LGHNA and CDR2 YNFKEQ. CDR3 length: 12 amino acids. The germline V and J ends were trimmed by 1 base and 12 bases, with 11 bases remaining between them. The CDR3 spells CASSQGLADQYF. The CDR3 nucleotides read TGTGCCAGCAGCCAAGGGCTAGCTGATCAGTATTTT.

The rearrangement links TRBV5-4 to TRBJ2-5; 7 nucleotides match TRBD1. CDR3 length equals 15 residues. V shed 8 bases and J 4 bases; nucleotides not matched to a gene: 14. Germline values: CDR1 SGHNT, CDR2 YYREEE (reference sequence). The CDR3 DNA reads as TGTGCCAGTAACCCTCGACAGGGTGGTTTAGAGACCCAGTACTTC. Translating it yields CASNPRQGGLETQYF.

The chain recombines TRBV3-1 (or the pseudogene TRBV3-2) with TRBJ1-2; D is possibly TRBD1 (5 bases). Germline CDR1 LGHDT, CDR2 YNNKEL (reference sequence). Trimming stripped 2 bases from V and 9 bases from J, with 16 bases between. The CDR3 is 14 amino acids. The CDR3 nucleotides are TGTGCCAGCAGCCAAATGGACACCAGGATTAGCTACACCTTC. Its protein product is CASSQMDTRISYTF.

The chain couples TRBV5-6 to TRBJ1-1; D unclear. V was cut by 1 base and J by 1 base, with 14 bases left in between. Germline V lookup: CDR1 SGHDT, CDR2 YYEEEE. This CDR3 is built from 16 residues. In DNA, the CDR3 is TGTGCCAGCAGCTTGTTAACTCCTTCAAAGAACACTGAAGCTTTCTTT. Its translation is CASSLLTPSKNTEAFF.

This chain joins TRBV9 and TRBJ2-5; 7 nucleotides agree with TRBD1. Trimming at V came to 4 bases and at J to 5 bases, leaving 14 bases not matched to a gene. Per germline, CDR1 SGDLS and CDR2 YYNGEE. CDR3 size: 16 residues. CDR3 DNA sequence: TGTGCCAGCAGCCCAAGACAAACGACAGGGATGGAGACCCAGTACTTC. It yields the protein CASSPRQTTGMETQYF. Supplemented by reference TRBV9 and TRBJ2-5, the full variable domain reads DSGVTQTPKHLITATGQRVTLRCSPRSGDLSVYWYQQSLDQGLQFLIQYYNGEERAKGNILERFSAQQFPDLHSELNLSSLELGDSALYFCASSPRQTTGMETQYFGPGTRLLVL.

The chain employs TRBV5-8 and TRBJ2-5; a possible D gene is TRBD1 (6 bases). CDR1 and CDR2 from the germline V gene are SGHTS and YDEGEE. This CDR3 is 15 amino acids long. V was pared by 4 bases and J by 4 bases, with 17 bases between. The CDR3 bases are TGTGCCAGCAGCCAATTCACAGGGTCGTCAGAGACCCAGTACTTC. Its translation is CASSQFTGSSETQYF. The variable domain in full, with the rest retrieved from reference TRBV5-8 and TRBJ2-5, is EAGVTQSPTHLIKTRGQQATLRCSPISGHTSVYWYQQALGLGLQFLLWYDEGEERNRGNFPPRFSGRQFPNYSSELNVNALELEDSALYLCASSQFTGSSETQYFGPGTRLLVL.

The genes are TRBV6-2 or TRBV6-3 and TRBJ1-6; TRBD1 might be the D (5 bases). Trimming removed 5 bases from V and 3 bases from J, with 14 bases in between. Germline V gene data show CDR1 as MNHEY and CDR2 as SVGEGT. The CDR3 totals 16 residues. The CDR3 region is CASSRTDGGYNSPLHF. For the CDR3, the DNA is TGTGCCAGCAGTAGGACGGACGGGGGCTATAATTCACCCCTCCACTTT.

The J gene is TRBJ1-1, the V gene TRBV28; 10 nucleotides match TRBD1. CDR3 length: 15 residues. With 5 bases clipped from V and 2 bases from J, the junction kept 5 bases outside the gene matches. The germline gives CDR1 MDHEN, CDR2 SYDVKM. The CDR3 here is CASSPRTGGNTEAFF. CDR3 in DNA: TGTGCCAGCAGTCCCCGGACAGGGGGAAACACTGAAGCTTTCTTT.

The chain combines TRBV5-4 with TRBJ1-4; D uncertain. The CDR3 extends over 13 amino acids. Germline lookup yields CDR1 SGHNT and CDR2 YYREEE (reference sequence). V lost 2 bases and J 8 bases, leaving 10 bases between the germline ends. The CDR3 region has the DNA TGTGCCAGCAGCTTCCGAGGAACGGAAAAACTGTTTTTT. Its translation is CASSFRGTEKLFF.

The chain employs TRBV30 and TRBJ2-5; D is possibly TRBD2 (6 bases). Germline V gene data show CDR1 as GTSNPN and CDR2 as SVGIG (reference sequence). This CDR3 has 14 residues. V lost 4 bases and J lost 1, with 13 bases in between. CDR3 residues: CAWTKAGVQETQYF. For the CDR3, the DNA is TGTGCCTGGACCAAAGCGGGCGTCCAAGAGACCCAGTACTTC.

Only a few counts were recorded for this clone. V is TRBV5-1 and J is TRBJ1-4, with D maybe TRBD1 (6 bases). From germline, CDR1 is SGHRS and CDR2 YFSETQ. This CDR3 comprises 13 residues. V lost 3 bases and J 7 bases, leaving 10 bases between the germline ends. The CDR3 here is CASSSGDGEKLFF. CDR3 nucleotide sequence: TGCGCCAGCAGCTCAGGGGATGGTGAAAAACTGTTTTTT. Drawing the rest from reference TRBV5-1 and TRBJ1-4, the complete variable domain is KAGVTQTPRYLIKTRGQQVTLSCSPISGHRSVSWYQQTPGQGLQFLFEYFSETQRNKGNFPGRFSGRQFSNSRSEMNVSTLELGDSALYLCASSSGDGEKLFFGSGTQLSVL.

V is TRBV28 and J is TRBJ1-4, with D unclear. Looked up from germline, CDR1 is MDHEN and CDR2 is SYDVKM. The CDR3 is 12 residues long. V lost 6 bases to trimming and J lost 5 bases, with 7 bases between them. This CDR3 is CASRGRNEKLFF. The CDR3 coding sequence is TGTGCCAGCAGGGGCCGAAATGAAAAACTGTTTTTT.